A selection of T cell receptor beta chains follows, all from one sample in a study of spatial heterogeneity in lung cancer. TCRdb re-called the 5' RACE reads with MiXCR, one entry per CDR3 protein. The sample shows roughly 25,000 distinct CDR3 sequences, approximately 7% of them seen only once. Sequenced material: PBMCs, taken at surgery. The receptor set was obtained from a male donor with early-stage non-small cell lung cancer. Both conserved end residues are part of each CDR3. D genes are given only for firm matches. Clone size, where shown, is once, few, many, or a class for clones that have expanded.

TRBJ1-2 | TRBD1 | few | TRBV3-1 | TGTGCCAGCAGCCTGTTCCAATGGCAGGGGGACTATGGCTACACCTTC | CASSLFQWQGDYGYTF
TRBJ1-1 | TRBD1 | many | TRBV5-1 | TGCGCCAGCAGCCGCTCACAGGGACAGGAGAACACTGAAGCTTTCTTT | CASSRSQGQENTEAFF
TRBJ2-1 | NA | many | TRBV12-3/TRBV12-4 | TGTGCCAGCAGTTTATCCAGACGCTCCTACAATGAGCAGTTCTTC | CASSLSRRSYNEQFF
TRBJ2-5 | TRBD1 | many | TRBV11-2 | TGTGCCAGCAGCCCGGGACAGGGTAATGGAGAGACCCAGTACTTC | CASSPGQGNGETQYF
TRBJ1-1 | NA | few | TRBV7-8 | TGTGCCAGCAGCTTACAGGGGACGGGTGAAGCTTTCTTT | CASSLQGTGEAFF
TRBJ2-5 | TRBD2 | NA | TRBV20-1 | TGCAGTGCCCTAAACAGACTAGCAGAGACCCAGTACTTC | CSALNRLAETQYF
TRBJ2-6 | NA | many | TRBV23-1 | TGCGCCAGCAGTCATCGGGGGGCGCGTGCGGACGGGGCCAACGTCCTGACTTTC | CASSHRGARADGANVLTF
TRBJ1-1 | NA | NA | TRBV6-2/TRBV6-3 | TGTGCCAGCAGTTACAACCCCAGGGCGAACACTGAAGCTTTCTTT | CASSYNPRANTEAFF
TRBJ1-5 | NA | many | TRBV12-3/TRBV12-4 | TGTGCCAGCAGTCCCACCCGAGAACCCCAGCATTTT | CASSPTREPQHF
TRBJ1-1 | TRBD1 | NA | TRBV27 | TGTGCCAGCAGTTCCCGGACAGGGCAGGTGAACACTGAAGCTTTCTTT | CASSSRTGQVNTEAFF
TRBJ2-3 | TRBD2 | many | TRBV20-1 | TGCAGTGCTGGGGGGACTAGCAGCACAGATACGCAGTATTTT | CSAGGTSSTDTQYF
TRBJ2-7 | NA | NA | TRBV7-9 | TGTGCCAGCGGCGGGACCGCCAGCTCCTACGAGCAGTACTTC | CASGGTASSYEQYF
TRBJ2-1 | NA | many | TRBV5-1 | TGCGCCAGCAGCCCTTCAGCGGTTAGGGATGAGCAGTTCTTC | CASSPSAVRDEQFF
TRBJ1-5 | NA | NA | TRBV19 | TGTGCCAGTAGTCTAACCCACAGGGAGCCCCAGCATTTT | CASSLTHREPQHF
TRBJ2-1 | NA | many | TRBV3-1 | TGTGCCAGCAGCCGTAGCGATGAGCAGTTCTTC | CASSRSDEQFF
TRBJ2-1 | TRBD2 | medium-sized | TRBV20-1 | TGCAGTGGACTAGCGGGATTAACCAATGAGCAGTTCTTC | CSGLAGLTNEQFF
TRBJ2-3 | NA | few | TRBV7-2 | TGTGCCAGCAGTCTAACGGGGCAAGATACGCAGTATTTT | CASSLTGQDTQYF
TRBJ1-1 | NA | many | TRBV5-1 | TGCGCCAGCAGCTTGCTGATGCCGGCCACTGAAGCTTTCTTT | CASSLLMPATEAFF
TRBJ2-1 | NA | NA | TRBV6-2/TRBV6-3 | TGTGCCAGCGGGGGGGGCCCGCATCTAAATGAGCAGTTCTTC | CASGGGPHLNEQFF
TRBJ2-7 | TRBD2 | many | TRBV14 | TGTGCCAGCAGCCACACTAGCGGACAGAGGGGCGAGCAGTACTTC | CASSHTSGQRGEQYF
TRBJ1-2 | NA | many | TRBV20-1 | TGCAGTGCCGTCTTTGGGGTCCCCTATGGCTACACCTTC | CSAVFGVPYGYTF
TRBJ1-5 | NA | NA | TRBV2 | TGTGCCAGCAGTTCACAGGCTGCAGGGCAGCCCCAGCATTTT | CASSSQAAGQPQHF
TRBJ1-4 | TRBD1 | many | TRBV5-1 | TGCGCCAGCAGCTTGAATTGGGCGACAGGGAGCGAAAAACTGTTTTTT | CASSLNWATGSEKLFF
TRBJ2-1 | TRBD1 | many | TRBV28 | TGTGCCAGCAAAAGGGACAGTCGACACCAGTGGAGCAATGAGCAGTTCTTC | CASKRDSRHQWSNEQFF
TRBJ2-3 | NA | many | TRBV5-6 | TGTGCCAGCAGCTTGCGGGAGCGGGATACGCAGTATTTT | CASSLRERDTQYF
TRBJ2-3 | NA | many | TRBV3-1 | TGTGCCTCGGCGTCCGGCCCCCTAAGGACAGATACGCAGTATTTT | CASASGPLRTDTQYF
TRBJ2-2 | NA | many | TRBV7-6 | TGTGCCAGCAGCTTAGTGGGGGCCCAAACCGGGGAGCTGTTTTTT | CASSLVGAQTGELFF
TRBJ2-5 | TRBD2 | few | TRBV6-5 | TGTGCCAGCAGTTTAGCGGGAGTAAGAGAGACCCAGTACTTC | CASSLAGVRETQYF
TRBJ2-3 | NA | many | TRBV29-1 | TGCAGCGTTCTTCCGGGAGATATAGATACGCAGTATTTT | CSVLPGDIDTQYF
TRBJ1-1 | NA | NA | TRBV7-9 | TGTGCCAGCAGCTTTCTCACGGGACTCCGGAACACTGAAGCTTTCTTT | CASSFLTGLRNTEAFF
TRBJ2-3 | TRBD2 | medium-sized | TRBV6-1 | TGTGCCAGCAGCGACAGTGCCCTATTTGGACTAGCGGGAGGGCGCCCCACAGATACGCAGTATTTT | CASSDSALFGLAGGRPTDTQYF
TRBJ1-1 | NA | medium-sized | TRBV18 | TGTGCCAGCTCACCACCCGGGAACACTGAAGCTTTCTTT | CASSPPGNTEAFF
TRBJ1-1 | NA | NA | TRBV28 | TGTGCCAGCATCCAAGGAGGGTCCCTCCGAGCTGAAGCTTTCTTT | CASIQGGSLRAEAFF
TRBJ2-3 | NA | many | TRBV6-1 | TGTGCCAGCAGTGAACACAGGCAAAGAGCAGATACGCAGTATTTT | CASSEHRQRADTQYF
TRBJ2-7 | TRBD2 | NA | TRBV6-2/TRBV6-3 | TGTGCCAGCAGTTACGCCTCCGGGACTAGCGGATACGAGCAGTACTTC | CASSYASGTSGYEQYF
TRBJ2-5 | NA | medium-sized | TRBV2 | TGTGCCAGCAATTGGTCAGGACAAGAGACCCAGTACTTC | CASNWSGQETQYF
TRBJ1-5 | TRBD1 | NA | TRBV20-1 | TGCAGTGCCCGACAGGGGCTAAGCAATCAGCCCCAGCATTTT | CSARQGLSNQPQHF
TRBJ2-7 | NA | NA | TRBV11-3 | TGTGCCAACCGGGGGGCGGGTCACTACGAGCAGTACTTC | CANRGAGHYEQYF
TRBJ2-4 | NA | NA | TRBV6-5 | TGTGCCAGCAGTTACTCGAGGGCTAGCCCAGTCGGAGCCAAAAACATTCAGTACTTC | CASSYSRASPVGAKNIQYF
TRBJ2-3 | NA | many | TRBV5-1 | TGCGCCAGCAGCTTGGAGGTTGATACGCAGTATTTT | CASSLEVDTQYF
TRBJ1-1 | NA | many | TRBV5-1 | TGCGCCAGCAGCTCGATTCCCGGGGCGGTGAACACTGAAGCTTTCTTT | CASSSIPGAVNTEAFF
TRBJ1-2 | TRBD1 | many | TRBV9 | TGTGCCAGCAGCGCGAGAGGACAGGGGGGATCAGGCTACACCTTC | CASSARGQGGSGYTF
TRBJ2-2 | NA | few | TRBV7-8 | TGTGCCAGCAGATACCGGGACATCGGGGCCGGGGAGCTGTTTTTT | CASRYRDIGAGELFF
TRBJ2-5 | TRBD2 | NA | TRBV27 | TGTGCCAGCAGACTAGCGGCTCTGGGGACCCAGTACTTC | CASRLAALGTQYF
TRBJ1-6 | NA | NA | TRBV12-3/TRBV12-4 | TGTGCCAGCAGTTTGAGGGTACCCCTCCACTTT | CASSLRVPLHF
TRBJ2-1 | TRBD1 | many | TRBV27 | TGTGCCAGCAGTTTCTTGGGGACAGGGGGCTACAATGAGCAGTTCTTC | CASSFLGTGGYNEQFF
TRBJ2-7 | TRBD2 | NA | TRBV10-3 | TGTGCCATCAGGTGGGGCGGGGGTGACTCCTACGAGCAGTACTTC | CAIRWGGGDSYEQYF
TRBJ2-1 | TRBD2 | many | TRBV5-1 | TGCGCCAGCGGACTAGCGGGGACCTACAATGAGCAGTTCTTC | CASGLAGTYNEQFF
TRBJ2-1 | NA | once | TRBV2 | TGTGCCAGCTGGGGGTATGGTGAGCAGTTCTTC | CASWGYGEQFF
TRBJ2-3 | NA | many | TRBV24-1 | TGTGCCATCTTACCGGATGGCACAGATACGCAGTATTTT | CAILPDGTDTQYF
TRBJ2-5 | NA | NA | TRBV12-3/TRBV12-4 | TGTGCCAGCAGCCCCAGGGACACCCAAGAGACCCAGTACTTC | CASSPRDTQETQYF
TRBJ2-1 | NA | many | TRBV3-1 | TGTGCCAGCAGCCAAGTACGGTCTAGCTACAATGAGCAGTTCTTC | CASSQVRSSYNEQFF
TRBJ2-5 | NA | NA | TRBV7-9 | TGTGCCAGCAAAGAAAAGGGTAGCCCACAAGAGACCCAGTACTTC | CASKEKGSPQETQYF
TRBJ1-1 | NA | many | TRBV4-1 | TGCGCCAGCAGCCAAGATTGGTCTATGAACACTGAAGCTTTCTTT | CASSQDWSMNTEAFF
TRBJ2-3 | TRBD2 | NA | TRBV7-9 | TGTGCCAGCAGTATACTAGCGACTAGCACAGATACGCAGTATTTT | CASSILATSTDTQYF
TRBJ1-1 | NA | many | TRBV28 | TGTGCCAGCAGAATCCGGGGTGAAGCTTTCTTT | CASRIRGEAFF
TRBJ2-3 | NA | many | TRBV9 | TGTGCCAGCAGCGTCAGCAGGGGGAGGGATACGCAGTATTTT | CASSVSRGRDTQYF
TRBJ1-2 | NA | NA | TRBV10-3 | TGTGCCATCAGTGAGTCTTGGACCTTTAACTCTAGGGGCTACACCTTC | CAISESWTFNSRGYTF
TRBJ1-6 | NA | many | TRBV20-1 | TGCAGTGCCCCCCCCCATTCAGAGTATAATTCACCCCTCCACTTT | CSAPPHSEYNSPLHF
TRBJ2-7 | NA | many | TRBV19 | TGTGCCAGTAGTATGATTCCATTCTACGAGCAGTACTTC | CASSMIPFYEQYF